Listed here is a single T cell receptor beta chain. The antigen remains undetermined. What was sequenced were expressed TCRB transcripts, since all of the isolated RNA had been reverse transcribed. Regulatory, naive and central memory T cell samples averaged about 3.57 million reads. The repertoire was sequenced with immunoSEQ multiplex PCR; TCRdb's copy has only in-frame clones and lacks some. This sample has approximately 41,000 clones; about 66% occur once, and the top ten carry roughly 1.7%. V was cut by 0 bases and J by 6 bases, with 9 bases left in between. In germline, CDR1 is SGHRS, CDR2 YFSETQ. The CDR3 sequence is 14 residues long. The sample belongs to a study of beta chain features in type 1 diabetes. General observations from the study: When Type 1 diabetes patients were examined, their TCRB CDR3s proved moderately but significantly shorter in all four CD4+ subsets. Within the patient group, naive, central memory and Treg TCRB repertoires appeared more similar to each other than within healthy donors.

The TCR was taken from a man younger than 40 with type 1 diabetes. Some clones in this sample may be carry-over from other donors' samples. Material: Tregs from blood. The chain is built from TRBV5-1 and TRBJ2-2; D possibly corresponds to TRBD2 (5 bases). As DNA, the CDR3 is TGCGCCAGCAGCTTGGTAGAGGGAGCCGGGGAGCTGTTTTTT. Residues: CASSLVEGAGELFF.